A single sample gave rise to the 26 T cell receptor beta chains below, sequenced in a study of T-cell memory formation after mild COVID-19. TCRdb passed the 5' RACE reads through MiXCR, listing each CDR3 protein once. The sample has about 340,000 distinct CDR3 sequences; 13% are singletons. Sequenced material: PBMCs or a T cell subset sorted from them (not recorded which). The receptors were gathered from a man younger than 30 who had mild COVID-19 (a few samples of this study predate the infection). Cell type and time point are not known.

The chain is built from TRBV5-1 and TRBJ2-1, with D maybe TRBD2 (7 bases). V was clipped by 2 bases and J by 7 bases, with 13 bases between them. The CDR3 is made up of 14 amino acids. Looked up from germline, CDR1 is SGHRS and CDR2 is YFSETQ. The CDR3 nucleotides read TGCGCCAGCAGCTTCGGGGGGCGCAATAATGAGCAGTTCTTC. Its translation: CASSFGGRNNEQFF.

This clonotype was picked up a small number of times. V usage is TRBV9 and J usage is TRBJ2-1; TRBD2 agrees at 9 bases. CDR1 SGDLS and CDR2 YYNGEE come from the germline V gene. The CDR3 is 15 residues long. With 0 bases clipped from V and 4 bases from J, the junction kept 2 bases outside the gene matches. For the CDR3, the DNA is TGTGCCAGCAGCGTAGTCAGCGGGGGGTACAATGAGCAGTTCTTC. This codes for CASSVVSGGYNEQFF.

The V and J genes are TRBV15 and TRBJ1-4; D gene ambiguous. V dropped 0 bases and J dropped 8 bases, with 10 bases sitting between them. The CDR3 spans 14 residues. CDR1 and CDR2 from the germline V gene are LNHNV and YYDKDF (reference sequence). This CDR3 is CATSRDLLGEKLFF. For the CDR3, the DNA is TGTGCCACCAGCAGAGATCTACTAGGAGAAAAACTGTTTTTT.

This clonotype was detected only a few times. The chain links TRBV6-6 to TRBJ2-7; D not resolved. The CDR3 totals 13 residues. Germline V lookup: CDR1 MNHNY, CDR2 SVGAGI (reference sequence). V lost 6 bases to trimming and J lost 3 bases, with 12 bases between them. The CDR3 sequence is CASSPGKLYEQYV. CDR3 bases: TGTGCCAGCAGCCCTGGGAAGCTCTACGAGCAGTACGTC.

This chain uses TRBV7-9 with TRBJ2-7; 7 nucleotides line up with TRBD1. The germline CDR1 and CDR2 sequences are SEHNR and FQNEAQ (reference sequence). V shed 5 bases, J shed 3 bases, and the junction held 7 bases outside the gene matches. The CDR3 runs to 14 residues. This chain's CDR3 is CASSEETGLYEQYV. CDR3 sequence (DNA): TGTGCCAGCAGCGAAGAGACAGGGCTCTACGAGCAGTACGTC.

In this sample, this clonotype turned up a few times. The rearrangement joins TRBV7-2 to TRBJ1-2, with 11 nucleotides matching TRBD1. CDR1 and CDR2 (germline): SGHTA, FQGNSA. The CDR3 extends over 15 amino acids. V lost 4 bases and J lost 8; bases outside the gene matches: 9. The CDR3 is CASSSLGQGAGGYTF. The CDR3 region has the DNA TGTGCCAGCAGCTCCCTTGGACAGGGGGCGGGCGGCTACACCTTC.

At least ten counts were recorded for this clonotype. The chain carries TRBV7-2 and TRBJ2-3, with D unclear. This CDR3 is 14 amino acids long. Germline lookup yields CDR1 SGHTA and CDR2 FQGNSA. Trimming cost V 5 bases and J 0 bases, with 9 bases left between them. CDR3 amino acids: CASSTYLSTDTQYF. CDR3 coding DNA: TGTGCCAGCAGCACATACTTAAGCACAGATACGCAGTATTTT.

The chain joins TRBV15 to TRBJ2-2, with 10 bases lining up with TRBD2. V shed 0 bases, J shed 2 bases, and the junction held 6 bases outside the gene matches. The CDR3 extends over 18 amino acids. Looked up from germline, CDR1 is LNHNV and CDR2 is YYDKDF (reference sequence). The CDR3 sequence is CATSRDGPSGGNTGELFF. The CDR3, as DNA: TGTGCCACCAGCAGAGACGGGCCTAGCGGGGGAAACACCGGGGAGCTGTTTTTT. Together with reference TRBV15 and TRBJ2-2, the CDR3 gives the full variable domain: DAMVIQNPRYQVTQFGKPVTLSCSQTLNHNVMYWYQQKSSQAPKLLFHYYDKDFNNEADTPDNFQSRRPNTSFCFLDIRSPGLGDTAMYLCATSRDGPSGGNTGELFFGEGSRLTVL.

The chain uses TRBV20-1 and TRBJ1-2; TRBD1 might be the D (5 bases). V lost 0 bases, J lost 7 bases, and 12 bases lay in between. Germline CDR1 reads DFQATT; CDR2 reads SNEGSKA (reference sequence). There are 13 residues in the CDR3. CDR3 coding DNA: TGCAGTGCTAGAGATGATATCAGGGCTGGCTACACCTTC. It yields the protein CSARDDIRAGYTF.

This clonotype has only a few counts. V and J are TRBV6-5 and TRBJ2-1; a weak D match, TRBD2 (6 bases). There are 16 residues in the CDR3. The germline CDR1 and CDR2 sequences are MNHEY and SVGAGI. V lost 8 bases, J lost 0 bases, and 17 bases lay in between. CDR3 amino acids: CASLGWGTHSYNEQFF. The DNA for the CDR3 is TGTGCCAGCCTTGGGTGGGGGACTCACTCCTACAATGAGCAGTTCTTC.

This clonotype was seen repeatedly, ten times or more. The V call is TRBV5-1, the J call TRBJ1-1, with a possible D match to TRBD1 (6 bases). The V gene's germline CDR1 is SGHRS and CDR2 YFSETQ. V shed 5 bases and J shed 4 bases, with 12 bases lying between them. The CDR3 consists of 13 residues. The CDR3 loop reads CASRLQGGTEAFF. CDR3 nucleotides: TGCGCCAGCAGACTACAGGGAGGCACTGAAGCTTTCTTT.

The rearrangement joins TRBV4-3 to TRBJ2-5; 7 bases fit TRBD2. Trimming took 0 bases from V and 9 from J; bases not matched to a gene: 4. Germline V gene data show CDR1 as LGHNA and CDR2 as YSLEER. The CDR3 loop spans 13 amino acids. This CDR3 is CASSQERGTAQYF. CDR3 DNA sequence: TGCGCCAGCAGCCAAGAGCGGGGGACGGCCCAGTACTTC.

V is TRBV20-1 and J is TRBJ1-5; TRBD1 aligns across 10 bases. Looked up from germline, CDR1 is DFQATT and CDR2 is SNEGSKA (reference sequence). The V gene end was trimmed by 3 bases and the J gene end by 4 bases; junction bases not matched to a gene: 12. The CDR3 contains 17 residues. The CDR3 DNA reads as TGCAGTGCTAGTCGGCCCCTGGGACAGGGGAGGAATCAGCCCCAGCATTTT. As protein: CSASRPLGQGRNQPQHF.

This clonotype has only a few counts. CDR3 DNA sequence: TGTGCCAGCAGTTACTCGACCACGTCCAGTGGGGGACCTACAGGCGATGAGCAGTTCTTC. Amino acid sequence: CASSYSTTSSGGPTGDEQFF. This sequence joins TRBV6-2 or TRBV6-3 and TRBJ2-1; D tentatively reads TRBD1 or TRBD2 (5 bases each). Germline V gives CDR1 MNHEY, CDR2 SVGEGT. The CDR3 consists of 20 residues. V lost 0 bases to trimming and J lost 8 bases, with 29 bases between them.

This clonotype occurred many times. The chain has TRBV30 and TRBJ1-1; D is unclear. The V end was cut by 5 bases, the J end by 3 bases, with 19 bases between. From germline, CDR1 is GTSNPN and CDR2 SVGIG (reference sequence). This CDR3 spans 15 amino acids. As DNA, the CDR3 is TGTGCCTGGTCCGAGGACCCCCAGAGGTACACTGAAGCTTTCTTT. Translating gives CAWSEDPQRYTEAFF. Drawing the rest from reference TRBV30 and TRBJ1-1, the complete variable domain is SQTIHQWPATLVQPVGSPLSLECTVEGTSNPNLYWYRQAAGRGLQLLFYSVGIGQISSEVPQNLSASRPQDRQFILSSKKLLLSDSGFYLCAWSEDPQRYTEAFFGQGTRLTVV.

This clonotype was seen more than once but under ten times. The rearrangement uses TRBV25-1 and TRBJ2-7, with D possibly matching TRBD2 (5 bases). Per the germline V gene, CDR1 is MGHDK and CDR2 is SYGVNS. The CDR3 covers 16 residues. With 1 base removed from V and 0 bases from J, the gap between germline ends came to 13 bases. The CDR3 here is CASSESYEGSSYEQYF. The CDR3 DNA sequence: TGTGCCAGCAGTGAATCTTATGAGGGAAGCTCCTACGAGCAGTACTTC.

This clonotype was found a few times. V is TRBV5-8 and J is TRBJ1-2; a possible D gene is TRBD1 (5 bases). Germline V gives CDR1 SGHTS, CDR2 YDEGEE. V was cut by 0 bases and J by 3 bases, with 12 bases left in between. This CDR3 is 15 amino acids long. The CDR3 nucleotides are TGTGCCAGCAGCTTGGCCACGGGGCAGGACTATGGCTACACCTTC. Translated, it gives CASSLATGQDYGYTF.

In its sample, this clonotype was seen a few times. The rearrangement links TRBV7-9 to TRBJ2-6; 7 nucleotides line up with TRBD2. This CDR3 spans 15 amino acids. V dropped 4 bases and J dropped 4; count of bases not matched to a gene: 4. CDR1 is SEHNR and CDR2 is FQNEAQ in the germline V gene (reference sequence). The DNA of the CDR3 is TGTGCCAGCAGCTCCCGGGGGGTAGGGGCCAACGTCCTGACTTTC. Translating gives CASSSRGVGANVLTF. Full variable domain (rest looked up from reference TRBV7-9 and TRBJ2-6): DTGVSQNPRHKITKRGQNVTFRCDPISEHNRLYWYRQTLGQGPEFLTYFQNEAQLEKSRLLSDRFSAERPKGSFSTLEIQRTEQGDSAMYLCASSSRGVGANVLTFGAGSRLTVL.

The chain uses TRBV3-1 and TRBJ2-7; the match to TRBD1 covers 7 bases. Germline V CDR1 and CDR2: LGHDT, YNNKEL (reference sequence). The CDR3 runs 14 residues. With V trimmed by 4 bases and J by 5 bases, 8 bases remained unmatched. CDR3 region: CASSPWDSINEQYV. The DNA of the CDR3 is TGTGCCAGCAGCCCCTGGGACAGTATAAACGAGCAGTACGTC.

The chain links TRBV7-8 to TRBJ2-5, with a possible D match to TRBD1 (5 bases). V lost 5 bases to trimming and J lost 3 bases, with 22 bases between them. Germline V gene data show CDR1 as SGHVS and CDR2 as FQNEAQ. The CDR3 length is 17 residues. As DNA, the CDR3 is TGTGCCAGCAGCAGACGAATGGACACGTCCAAAAAAGAGACCCAGTACTTC. Its protein product is CASSRRMDTSKKETQYF.

The chain carries TRBV12-3 or TRBV12-4 and TRBJ2-1, with 7 positions matching TRBD2. The CDR3 loop spans 14 amino acids. V gave up 2 bases and J gave up 4 bases; unmatched junction bases: 2. The CDR3 region is CASSLWTSYNEQFF. In DNA form, the CDR3 reads TGTGCCAGCAGTTTATGGACTAGTTACAATGAGCAGTTCTTC.

Ten or more counts support this clonotype. The CDR3 protein is CASSLSRQGYAGELFF. CDR3 sequence (DNA): TGTGCCAGCAGTTTATCGAGACAGGGGTACGCCGGGGAGCTGTTTTTT. The V and J genes are TRBV27 and TRBJ2-2; 8 bases align to TRBD1. J lost 6 bases, V lost 0 bases, and 6 bases had no gene match. The CDR3 covers 16 residues. Germline V gene sequence: CDR1 MNHEY, CDR2 SMNVEV (reference sequence).

There are a few counts of this clonotype. The gene calls are TRBV5-1 and TRBJ2-1; the D is unclear. Trimming stripped 1 base from V and 6 bases from J, with 8 bases between. CDR1 SGHRS and CDR2 YFSETQ come from the germline V gene. CDR3 length: 13 amino acids. The CDR3 DNA sequence: TGCGCCAGCAGCTTGTGGGATTCCAATGAGCAGTTCTTC. This translates into CASSLWDSNEQFF.

This clonotype was seen a handful of times. This chain connects TRBV7-2 to TRBJ1-2; TRBD1 might be the D (6 bases). This CDR3 region has 19 residues. Germline CDR1 is SGHTA and CDR2 is FQGNSA. Trimming removed 5 bases from V and 1 base from J, with 26 bases in between. The CDR3 region is CASSAKHRHRDPFNYGYTF. CDR3 nucleotide sequence: TGTGCCAGCAGCGCAAAACACCGGCACAGGGACCCGTTTAACTATGGCTACACCTTC.

The rearrangement joins TRBV11-1 to TRBJ1-1; the match to TRBD1 covers 9 bases. From germline, CDR1 is SGHAT and CDR2 FQDESV (reference sequence). V dropped 6 bases and J dropped 1; count of bases not matched to a gene: 12. There are 17 residues in the CDR3. The CDR3, as DNA: TGTGCCAGCAGTCGGGACAGGGACTTTTCTGGGAACACTGAAGCTTTCTTT. Translating it yields CASSRDRDFSGNTEAFF. Full variable domain (outside the CDR3, taken from reference TRBV11-1 and TRBJ1-1): EAEVAQSPRYKITEKSQAVAFWCDPISGHATLYWYRQILGQGPELLVQFQDESVVDDSQLPKDRFSAERLKGVDSTLKIQPAELGDSAMYLCASSRDRDFSGNTEAFFGQGTRLTVV.

A few counts support this clonotype. The rearrangement links TRBV2 to TRBJ2-5; D possibly corresponds to TRBD2 (5 bases). With 5 bases removed from V and 6 bases from J, the gap between germline ends came to 19 bases. Germline CDR1 and CDR2: SNHLY and FYNNEI. CDR3 length: 15 amino acids. CDR3 DNA: TGTGCCAGCAGTCCTGAAGCTCTAGCCCAGCAGACCCAGTACTTC. It encodes CASSPEALAQQTQYF.